This passage covers 23 T cell receptor beta chains from one sample sequenced in a study of CD8 T cells in Susac syndrome. After extraction with the RNeasy kit, about 0.5 to 1 ug of the RNA was reverse transcribed using random hexamers. From the immunoSEQ multiplex PCR reads, TCRdb called clonotypes with MiXCR, one entry per CDR3 protein. The data hold approximately 280,000 distinct CDR3 sequences, with about 85% observed a single time. The sample comprised CD8+ T cells from PBMCs. Source of these receptors: a human donor with multiple sclerosis.

The chain couples TRBV7-8 to TRBJ2-1, with D possibly matching TRBD2 (5 bases). V dropped 2 bases and J dropped 15 bases, with 29 bases sitting between them. CDR1 SGHVS and CDR2 FQNEAQ come from the germline V gene. This CDR3 region has 17 residues. CDR3 bases: TGTGCCAGCAGCTTATTAAGTAGGTGGGGAGCGCGAGGTGTAGGGTTCTTC. Encoded protein: CASSLLSRWGARGVGFF.

The chain uses TRBV4-1 and TRBJ2-7, with 7 bases aligning to TRBD2. Germline V gives CDR1 MGHRA, CDR2 YSYEKL. V lost 3 bases to trimming and J lost 5 bases; unmatched junction nucleotides: 16. This CDR3 is 17 amino acids long. In nucleotides, the CDR3 is TGCGCCAGCAGCCAGGGCTATGGCGGGAGCGGGCGCGACGAGCAGTACTTC. Residues: CASSQGYGGSGRDEQYF.

The chain has TRBV13 and TRBJ2-5, with TRBD2 identical over 11 bases. CDR1 is PRHDT and CDR2 is FYEKMQ in the germline V gene (reference sequence). The length of the CDR3 is 16 residues. V lost 4 bases to trimming and J lost 2 bases; unmatched junction nucleotides: 6. The CDR3 region is CASSSRLAGYQETQYF. For the CDR3, the DNA is TGTGCCAGCAGCTCAAGACTAGCGGGGTATCAAGAGACCCAGTACTTC.

The gene calls are TRBV27 and TRBJ1-5; D is ambiguous. Deletions cut 6 bases from V and 0 bases from J, with 15 bases between. CDR1 is MNHEY, CDR2 SMNVEV, per germline (reference sequence). The CDR3 has 16 amino acids. The CDR3 sequence is CASRRAAVYSNQPQHF. CDR3 bases: TGTGCCAGCAGGCGGGCGGCGGTCTATAGCAATCAGCCCCAGCATTTT.

This sequence joins TRBV7-9 and TRBJ2-6; TRBD2 matches 7 bases. Losses at the gene ends were 2 bases for V and 0 bases for J; bases not matched to a gene: 7. Germline CDR1 is SEHNR and CDR2 is FQNEAQ (reference sequence). There are 18 residues in the CDR3. The CDR3 is CASSLWEGPISGANVLTF. CDR3 bases: TGTGCCAGCAGCTTATGGGAGGGCCCGATCTCTGGGGCCAACGTCCTGACTTTC. The full variable domain, completed using reference TRBV7-9 and TRBJ2-6, is DTGVSQNPRHKITKRGQNVTFRCDPISEHNRLYWYRQTLGQGPEFLTYFQNEAQLEKSRLLSDRFSAERPKGSFSTLEIQRTEQGDSAMYLCASSLWEGPISGANVLTFGAGSRLTVL.

The chain joins TRBV19 to TRBJ1-6; D not certain. Germline CDR1 and CDR2: LNHDA and SQIVND (reference sequence). CDR3 length equals 14 residues. The germline V and J ends were trimmed by 3 bases and 10 bases, with 13 bases remaining between them. This chain's CDR3 is CASSIGVGRSPLHF. In nucleotides, the CDR3 is TGTGCCAGTAGTATTGGGGTAGGACGGTCACCCCTCCACTTT.

This clonotype occurred once. The chain recombines TRBV6-2 or TRBV6-3 with TRBJ1-5, with D hard to call. This CDR3 has 15 amino acids. V was trimmed by 2 bases and J by 6 bases, leaving 14 bases between them. CDR1 and CDR2 from the germline V gene are MNHEY and SVGEGT. CDR3 region: CASSYVPRGTQPQHF. The CDR3 coding sequence is TGTGCCAGCAGTTACGTCCCCCGGGGAACTCAGCCCCAGCATTTT.

This clonotype was observed once. CDR3 amino acids: CASWTGRAADTQYF. CDR3 DNA: TGTGCCAGCTGGACAGGGCGCGCCGCAGATACGCAGTATTTT. The chain couples TRBV12-3 or TRBV12-4 to TRBJ2-3; 8 bases align to TRBD1. Trimming took 8 bases from V and 4 from J; bases not matched to a gene: 8. This CDR3 region has 14 residues.

This rearrangement joins TRBV19 to TRBJ2-7; 9 nucleotides agree with TRBD1. The germline V gene has CDR1 LNHDA and CDR2 SQIVND (reference sequence). This CDR3 has 15 residues. The junction had 6 bases not matched to a gene; V was cut back by 3 bases and J by 3 bases. Written as DNA, the CDR3 is TGTGCCAGTAGTATTTATGGGACAGGGCTCTACGAGCAGTACTTC. This sequence encodes CASSIYGTGLYEQYF.

The chain joins TRBV27 to TRBJ2-5; a weak D match, TRBD1 (5 bases). V gave up 6 bases and J gave up 5 bases, with 16 bases separating them. Germline lookup yields CDR1 MNHEY and CDR2 SMNVEV (reference sequence). The CDR3 totals 14 residues. In DNA form, the CDR3 reads TGTGCCAGCAGCATCCGCAGGGAAGGGGAGACCCAGTACTTC. It encodes CASSIRREGETQYF.

The chain carries TRBV7-9 and TRBJ1-1; D remains ambiguous. The length of the CDR3 is 15 residues. Germline V gene lookup returns CDR1 SEHNR and CDR2 FQNEAQ (reference sequence). V lost 1 base to trimming and J lost 11 bases, with 20 bases between them. CDR3 DNA: TGTGCCAGCAGCTTAGAAGGTGGATTTCGGGTCGGCGCTTTCTTT. This translates into CASSLEGGFRVGAFF.

The genes are TRBV10-3 and TRBJ2-1; no clear D. The V and J ends lost 2 bases and 0 bases respectively, with 14 bases between them. CDR3 size: 17 residues. Germline lookup yields CDR1 ENHRY and CDR2 SYGVKD. The CDR3 is CAISEEHGYSSYNEQFF. DNA for the CDR3: TGTGCCATCAGTGAGGAACACGGATACAGCTCCTACAATGAGCAGTTCTTC.

This clonotype was seen just once. This chain uses TRBV11-3 with TRBJ2-1, with 7 nucleotides matching TRBD1. J was trimmed by 0 bases and V by 0 bases; bases with no gene match: 8. The CDR3 extends over 18 amino acids. CDR1 and CDR2 from the germline V gene are SGHNT and YENEEA. CDR3 nucleotides: TGTGCCAGCAGCTTAGACGCCAGACAGGGTAGCTCCTACAATGAGCAGTTCTTC. Encoded protein: CASSLDARQGSSYNEQFF.

The chain combines TRBV6-1 with TRBJ2-7, with 7 bases that match TRBD2. V lost 4 bases, J lost 5 bases, and 14 bases stayed unmatched. This CDR3 is built from 16 residues. From germline, CDR1 is MNHNS and CDR2 SASEGT. The CDR3 region has the DNA TGTGCCAGCAGTGCCAAGAGGGACTACGCGAAAGACGAGCAGTACTTC. Its translation: CASSAKRDYAKDEQYF.

The genes are TRBV28 and TRBJ1-4; D unresolved. V was cut by 6 bases and J by 6 bases, with 11 bases left in between. This CDR3 has 13 residues. CDR1 is MDHEN, CDR2 SYDVKM, per germline. The CDR3 loop is CASRLTNDEKLFF. The CDR3 DNA sequence: TGTGCCAGCAGACTGACGAACGATGAAAAACTGTTTTTT.

The gene calls are TRBV6-5 and TRBJ2-7, with 7 bases identical to TRBD1. V shed 2 bases, J shed 5 bases, and the junction held 9 bases outside the gene matches. Germline values: CDR1 MNHEY, CDR2 SVGAGI. This CDR3 comprises 15 residues. The CDR3, as DNA: TGTGCCAGCAGTTACAGGGACAGAGGGATGGACGAGCAGTACTTC. Its protein is CASSYRDRGMDEQYF.

The gene calls are TRBV9 and TRBJ2-7, with 7 bases lining up with TRBD2. Germline CDR1 and CDR2: SGDLS and YYNGEE. The CDR3 has 15 amino acids. The V segment lost 4 bases and the J segment 6 bases; nucleotides outside the gene matches: 13. The DNA for the CDR3 is TGTGCCAGCAGCCTAGAGGGAGGGGTGGAAGTCGAGCAGTACTTC. This sequence encodes CASSLEGGVEVEQYF.

This clonotype occurred once. This chain joins TRBV10-3 and TRBJ2-5; no clear D. Germline V gene lookup returns CDR1 ENHRY and CDR2 SYGVKD. The CDR3 covers 14 residues. V dropped 3 bases and J dropped 1 base, with 9 bases sitting between them. For the CDR3, the DNA is TGTGCCATCAGTGATGGAGTGGCCCAAGAGACCCAGTACTTC. Translating gives CAISDGVAQETQYF.

The chain joins TRBV10-1 to TRBJ2-1, with 7 bases lining up with TRBD2. Looked up from germline, CDR1 is WNHNN and CDR2 is SYGVQD (reference sequence). J gave up 4 bases and V 3 bases, and 6 bases lay outside the gene matches. This CDR3 contains 15 residues. The CDR3 bases are TGCGCCAGCAGTGACCGTGCGGGAGATTACAATGAGCAGTTCTTC. Translation gives CASSDRAGDYNEQFF.

The CDR3 is CASSLGPAGGSTDTQYF. The CDR3 coding sequence is TGTGCCAGCAGTTTGGGGCCCGCAGGGGGTAGCACAGATACGCAGTATTTT. The J gene is TRBJ2-3, the V gene TRBV27, with 7 bases fitting TRBD1. CDR1 MNHEY and CDR2 SMNVEV come from the germline V gene (reference sequence). Trimming took 3 bases from V and 0 from J; bases not matched to a gene: 9. This CDR3 has 17 residues.

The chain uses TRBV3-1 and TRBJ2-6; D gene unclear. Germline-derived CDR1 and CDR2 are LGHDT and YNNKEL (reference sequence). This CDR3 is built from 17 residues. The V and J ends lost 1 base and 0 bases respectively, with 10 bases between them. The chain's CDR3 is CASSQVPGLSGANVLTF. In DNA, the CDR3 is TGTGCCAGCAGCCAAGTCCCTGGGCTCTCTGGGGCCAACGTCCTGACTTTC. The whole variable domain, filled in from reference TRBV3-1 and TRBJ2-6, reads DTAVSQTPKYLVTQMGNDKSIKCEQNLGHDTMYWYKQDSKKFLKIMFSYNNKELIINETVPNRFSPKSPDKAHLNLHINSLELGDSAVYFCASSQVPGLSGANVLTFGAGSRLTVL.

This CDR3 reads CAWNGGLYEQYF. CDR3 in DNA: TGTGCCTGGAACGGGGGGCTCTACGAGCAGTACTTC. This chain connects TRBV30 to TRBJ2-7; D is perhaps TRBD2 (7 bases). Germline-derived CDR1 and CDR2 are GTSNPN and SVGIG (reference sequence). Trimming shortened V by 4 bases and J by 3 bases, and 10 bases separated the two germline ends. This CDR3 is built from 12 residues. The variable domain in full, with the rest retrieved from reference TRBV30 and TRBJ2-7, is SQTIHQWPATLVQPVGSPLSLECTVEGTSNPNLYWYRQAAGRGLQLLFYSVGIGQISSEVPQNLSASRPQDRQFILSSKKLLLSDSGFYLCAWNGGLYEQYFGPGTRLTVT.

The chain employs TRBV27 and TRBJ2-7, with 7 positions matching TRBD1. The CDR3 totals 13 residues. Germline values: CDR1 MNHEY, CDR2 SMNVEV (reference sequence). Germline trimming cut 5 bases from V and 7 bases from J; bases unmatched to any gene: 8. Here the CDR3 reads CASSMTGMREQYF. The CDR3, as DNA: TGTGCCAGCAGTATGACAGGGATGAGGGAGCAGTACTTC.